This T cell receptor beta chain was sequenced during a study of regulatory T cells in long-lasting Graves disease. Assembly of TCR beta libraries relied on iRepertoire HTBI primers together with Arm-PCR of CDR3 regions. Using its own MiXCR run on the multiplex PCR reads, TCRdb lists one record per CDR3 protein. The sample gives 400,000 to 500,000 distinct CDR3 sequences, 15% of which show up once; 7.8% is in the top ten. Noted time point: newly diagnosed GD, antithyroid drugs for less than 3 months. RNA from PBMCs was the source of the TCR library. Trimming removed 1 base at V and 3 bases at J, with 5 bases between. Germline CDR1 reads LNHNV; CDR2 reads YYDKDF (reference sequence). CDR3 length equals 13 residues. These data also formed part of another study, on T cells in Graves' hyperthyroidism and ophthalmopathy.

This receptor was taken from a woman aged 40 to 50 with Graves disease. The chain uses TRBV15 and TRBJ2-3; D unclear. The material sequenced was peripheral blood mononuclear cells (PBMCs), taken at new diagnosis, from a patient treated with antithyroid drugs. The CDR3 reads CATSRGVTDTQYF. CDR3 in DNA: TGTGCCACCAGCAGAGGCGTAACAGATACGCAGTATTTT.